Each of the 20 T cell receptor beta chains below was sequenced from the same sample in a study of control samples from healthy donors and cancer patients. Measured with immunoSEQ multiplex PCR; TCRdb has only the in-frame clones, and not every one. The repertoire holds some 150,000 clones, with 91% as singletons. Sequenced: blood. These TCRs come from a man aged 25-40 years in good health.

This sequence joins TRBV21-1 and TRBJ2-3; the D call TRBD2 from the table was never checked on the DNA. TRBV21-1 is classified as a pseudogene. The CDR3 is 21 residues long. DNA for the CDR3: TGTGCCAGCAGCAAAGAGGCCAGCCCGGGACTAGCGGGGGGGCGTGGAGATACGCAGTATTTT. This codes for CASSKEASPGLAGGRGDTQYF.

V and J are TRBV24-1 and TRBJ1-1; possible D gene TRBD1, 5 bases. This CDR3 region has 14 residues. Germline CDR1 and CDR2: KGHDR and SFDVKD. The germline V and J ends were trimmed by 7 bases and 1 base, with 12 bases remaining between them. The DNA for the CDR3 is TGTGCCACCAGGGGTAACGGGGCGAACACTGAAGCTTTCTTT. This gives the protein CATRGNGANTEAFF.

The rearrangement uses TRBV10-1 and TRBJ2-3; 14 nucleotides match TRBD2. Germline V gene data show CDR1 as WNHNN and CDR2 as SYGVQD (reference sequence). After removal of 6 bases from V and 5 bases from J, the junction contained 4 bases not matched to a gene. The CDR3 extends over 15 amino acids. The CDR3 region is CASRKTSGGEDTQYF. The CDR3, as DNA: TGCGCCAGCAGGAAGACTAGCGGGGGGGAAGATACGCAGTATTTT.

The chain uses TRBV7-2 and TRBJ2-7; 11 bases are a match to TRBD2. The CDR3 extends over 15 amino acids. V was pared by 4 bases and J by 3 bases, with 5 bases of the junction left unmatched. CDR1 and CDR2 (germline): SGHTA, FQGNSA. The CDR3 here is CASSSTSGGYYEQYF. The CDR3 DNA reads as TGTGCCAGCAGCTCCACTAGCGGGGGCTACTACGAGCAGTACTTC. The full variable domain, its missing parts supplied by reference TRBV7-2 and TRBJ2-7, is GAGVSQSPSNKVTEKGKDVELRCDPISGHTALYWYRQSLGQGLEFLIYFQGNSAPDKSGLPSDRFSAERTGGSVSTLTIQRTQQEDSAVYLCASSSTSGGYYEQYFGPGTRLTVT.

This clone appeared once. The CDR3 sequence is CASSRGDNQPQHF. Written as DNA, the CDR3 is TGTGCCAGCAGCCGGGGAGACAATCAGCCCCAGCATTTT. The rearrangement uses TRBV5-6 and TRBJ1-5; D is ambiguous. Germline V gene lookup returns CDR1 SGHDT and CDR2 YYEEEE. The CDR3 contains 13 residues. Trimming pared 4 bases from V and 3 bases from J, leaving 8 bases between.

CDR3 sequence (DNA): TGTGCCAGCAGTCCCCGGGCGGGGGAGTCCTACGAGCAGTACTTC. Translation: CASSPRAGESYEQYF. The chain uses TRBV27 and TRBJ2-7; 7 bases align to TRBD2. The CDR3 consists of 15 residues. Germline V gene data show CDR1 as MNHEY and CDR2 as SMNVEV (reference sequence). Germline trimming cut 5 bases from V and 1 base from J; bases unmatched to any gene: 8.

To note about this clone: One end of the junction varies from germline; a read error may be responsible. The chain is built from TRBV28 and TRBJ1-2, with 9 bases fitting TRBD1. Germline V lookup: CDR1 MDHEN, CDR2 SYDVKM. CDR3 length: 12 amino acids. DNA for the CDR3: TGTGCCAGCAGTTTATCGACAGGGGGATTCTTCTTC. It yields the protein CASSLSTGGFFF.

In nucleotides, the CDR3 is TGCGCCAGCAGCTTGGAAGGGATGGGGTATGGCTACACCTTC. Amino acid sequence: CASSLEGMGYGYTF. V usage is TRBV5-1 and J usage is TRBJ1-2; D ambiguous. Per germline, CDR1 SGHRS and CDR2 YFSETQ. V lost 0 bases and J 5 bases, leaving 11 bases between the germline ends. This CDR3 region has 14 residues.

The chain has TRBV5-6 and TRBJ2-5; possible D gene TRBD2, 5 bases. This CDR3 comprises 14 residues. V was clipped by 0 bases and J by 1 base, with 7 bases between them. CDR1 and CDR2 (germline): SGHDT, YYEEEE. Here the CDR3 reads CASSLVRVQETQYF. In nucleotides, the CDR3 is TGTGCCAGCAGCTTGGTGCGGGTCCAAGAGACCCAGTACTTC.

The chain carries TRBV18 and TRBJ2-3; 9 positions match TRBD2. The CDR3 contains 18 residues. The junction had 11 bases not matched to a gene; V was cut back by 4 bases and J by 0 bases. The germline V gene has CDR1 KGHSH and CDR2 LQKENI. CDR3 in amino acids: CASSLRLADLSSTDTQYF. CDR3 coding DNA: TGTGCCAGCTCACTTAGACTAGCGGACCTATCTAGCACAGATACGCAGTATTTT. The full variable domain, completed using reference TRBV18 and TRBJ2-3, is NAGVMQNPRHLVRRRGQEARLRCSPMKGHSHVYWYRQLPEEGLKFMVYLQKENIIDESGMPKERFSAEFPKEGPSILRIQQVVRGDSAAYFCASSLRLADLSSTDTQYFGPGTRLTVL.

The V gene is TRBV14, the J gene TRBJ1-5, with a tentative D call TRBD1 (5 bases). CDR1 and CDR2 from the germline V gene are SGHDN and FVKESK. This CDR3 comprises 12 residues. V was shortened by 1 base and J by 7 bases, with 5 bases between the two germline ends. In DNA form, the CDR3 reads TGTGCCAGCAGCCAAGGGGGGCAGCCCCAGCATTTT. It encodes CASSQGGQPQHF.

The chain links TRBV19 to TRBJ1-6; TRBD1 matches 7 bases. The CDR3 runs to 14 residues. V was pared by 5 bases and J by 7 bases, with 5 bases of the junction left unmatched. Per germline, CDR1 LNHDA and CDR2 SQIVND (reference sequence). The CDR3 sequence is CASSSGTVNSPLHF. CDR3 bases: TGTGCCAGTAGTTCCGGGACAGTCAATTCACCCCTCCACTTT.

As concerns this clone: An end of the junction differs from the germline gene, which may be a read error. The CDR3 region is CASTLTGLYGYTF. In DNA, the CDR3 is TGTGCCAGCACTTTAACAGGGCTCTATGGCTACACCTTC. The chain combines TRBV28 with TRBJ1-2; perhaps TRBD1 as D (6 bases). Germline values: CDR1 MDHEN, CDR2 SYDVKM. The length of the CDR3 is 13 residues.

The rearrangement uses TRBV28 and TRBJ1-1; 8 bases map to TRBD1. CDR3 length: 16 amino acids. Trimming took 5 bases from V and 5 from J; bases not matched to a gene: 13. CDR1 MDHEN and CDR2 SYDVKM come from the germline V gene. The chain's CDR3 is CASSPVGQGFYTEAFF. CDR3 coding DNA: TGTGCCAGCAGTCCCGTCGGACAGGGTTTTTATACTGAAGCTTTCTTT.

CDR3 DNA sequence: TGTGCCAGCAGTGTCGGGACAGGGAACACCGGGGAGCTGTTTTTT. It codes for CASSVGTGNTGELFF. V is TRBV6-4 and J is TRBJ2-2; 8 bases fit TRBD1. The CDR3 is 15 residues long. Germline values: CDR1 MRHNA, CDR2 SNTAGT. V shed 4 bases and J 1 base; nucleotides not matched to a gene: 2.

V gene TRBV19 combines with J gene TRBJ1-1; D is unresolved. The CDR3 extends over 13 amino acids. Germline CDR1 and CDR2: LNHDA and SQIVND (reference sequence). The germline V and J ends were trimmed by 2 bases and 4 bases, with 8 bases remaining between them. The CDR3 sequence is CASSIRIGTEAFF. CDR3 nucleotides: TGTGCCAGTAGTATAAGGATAGGCACTGAAGCTTTCTTT.

The rearrangement uses TRBV6-5 and TRBJ2-3, with 8 bases aligning to TRBD1. This CDR3 contains 13 residues. CDR1 is MNHEY, CDR2 SVGAGI, per germline. After removal of 6 bases from V and 4 bases from J, the junction contained 3 bases not matched to a gene. Here the CDR3 reads CASSRTGSDTQYF. The CDR3 DNA is TGTGCCAGCAGCCGGACAGGGTCAGATACGCAGTATTTT.

V gene TRBV7-3 combines with J gene TRBJ2-1, with D perhaps given as TRBD1 or TRBD2 (6 bases each). The CDR3 extends over 16 amino acids. In germline, CDR1 is SGHTA, CDR2 FQGTGA. Trimming pared 5 bases from V and 6 bases from J, leaving 20 bases between. DNA for the CDR3: TGTGCCAGCAGCGCCCGGGGGCTCATGGGGATCAATGAGCAGTTCTTC. Translation: CASSARGLMGINEQFF.

This chain uses TRBV28 with TRBJ2-7, with TRBD1 identical over 10 bases. CDR1 and CDR2 from the germline V gene are MDHEN and SYDVKM. The CDR3 is 15 amino acids. The junction had 7 bases not matched to a gene; V was cut back by 5 bases and J by 3 bases. This CDR3 is CASSRTRDRGYEQYF. CDR3 bases: TGTGCCAGCAGTCGAACCCGGGACAGGGGCTACGAGCAGTACTTC.

V usage is TRBV21-1 and J usage is TRBJ1-1. TRBV21-1 is a listed pseudogene. This CDR3 region has 15 residues. The CDR3 loop is CASSKTGAGNTEAFF. CDR3 nucleotides: TGTGCCAGCAGCAAGACCGGGGCAGGGAACACTGAAGCTTTCTTT.